The rows below give T cell receptor beta chains drawn from one sample of a study of blood T cells in healthy people across ages. TCRdb processed the 5' RACE reads anew with MiXCR; each CDR3 protein has one entry. The repertoire includes about 1.1 million distinct CDR3 sequences, 30% to 40% of them detected once, and around 14% sits in the top ten. The sample was blood. Source of these receptors: a man aged 18-30 years in good health. CDR3s include the opening cysteine and the closing phenylalanine or tryptophan. D genes are given only for firm matches. Clone size is not always given. Where it is, it says once, few, many or a class for expanded clones.

cdr3_aa | cdr3_nt | j_call | clone_size | v_call | d_call
CSARFFRRAGDNEQFF | TGCAGTGCTAGGTTCTTTAGGCGAGCGGGGGACAATGAGCAGTTCTTC | TRBJ2-1 | - | TRBV20-1 | TRBD2
CSPPGAALETEAFF | TGCAGTCCACCGGGGGCAGCACTAGAAACTGAAGCTTTCTTT | TRBJ1-1 | few | TRBV20-1 | -
CASSGTNPHVHTQYF | TGTGCCAGCAGCGGGACTAACCCTCATGTTCATACGCAGTATTTT | TRBJ2-3 | - | TRBV7-2 | TRBD2
CSARDNRVFTNEQFF | TGCAGTGCTAGAGATAATCGGGTCTTTACCAATGAGCAGTTCTTC | TRBJ2-1 | few | TRBV20-1 | -
CSVEGTRISTDTQYF | TGCAGCGTTGAGGGGACTAGGATTAGCACAGATACGCAGTATTTT | TRBJ2-3 | few | TRBV29-1 | TRBD2
CASSLPGSSGNEQYF | TGCGCCAGCAGCCTGCCTGGGTCCTCGGGCAATGAGCAGTACTTC | TRBJ2-4 | - | TRBV5-1 | -
CSVGQGQKETQYF | TGCAGCGTCGGCCAGGGGCAAAAAGAGACCCAGTACTTC | TRBJ2-5 | - | TRBV29-1 | -
CASSQDRLPMGETQYF | TGCGCCAGCAGCCAAGATAGACTCCCGATGGGAGAGACCCAGTACTTC | TRBJ2-5 | many | TRBV4-3 | -
CASSLTPTGPPYNEQFF | TGCGCCAGCAGCTTGACCCCGACAGGGCCCCCCTACAATGAGCAGTTCTTC | TRBJ2-1 | - | TRBV5-1 | TRBD1
CASSLGDRFDTEAFF | TGTGCCAGCAGTTTAGGAGACAGGTTTGACACTGAAGCTTTCTTT | TRBJ1-1 | - | TRBV12-3/TRBV12-4 | -
CASSLAQVSHSGYTF | TGTGCCAGCAGTTTAGCACAGGTGAGCCACAGTGGCTACACCTTC | TRBJ1-2 | - | TRBV28 | -
CSAWDDSHGYTF | TGCAGTGCTTGGGACGACAGCCATGGCTACACCTTC | TRBJ1-2 | - | TRBV20-1 | -
CASSEQPAGEQFF | TGTGCCAGCAGTGAACAACCGGCAGGCGAGCAGTTCTTC | TRBJ2-1 | - | TRBV6-1 | -
CASSLEGGVNQPQHF | TGTGCCAGCAGCTTGGAAGGAGGGGTCAATCAGCCCCAGCATTTT | TRBJ1-5 | - | TRBV11-2 | -
CASSYRLTGDTQYF | TGTGCCAGCAGTTACCGGCTTACGGGAGATACGCAGTATTTT | TRBJ2-3 | - | TRBV6-6 | -
CASSQGQKNEKLFF | TGTGCCAGCAGCCAAGGGCAGAAGAATGAAAAACTGTTTTTT | TRBJ1-4 | - | TRBV4-2 | -
CSVERQSRGTEAFF | TGCAGCGTTGAACGACAATCCCGAGGAACTGAAGCTTTCTTT | TRBJ1-1 | - | TRBV29-1 | -
CASSPAEVREETQYF | TGTGCCAGCTCACCGGCTGAGGTCAGAGAAGAGACCCAGTACTTC | TRBJ2-5 | many | TRBV18 | -
CASSPRRGLNTEAFF | TGCGCCAGCAGCCCGAGAAGGGGGCTGAACACTGAAGCTTTCTTT | TRBJ1-1 | - | TRBV4-3 | TRBD1
CASGSTAYGYTF | TGTGCCAGCGGCTCGACAGCTTATGGCTACACCTTC | TRBJ1-2 | - | TRBV7-2 | -
CASSFQAGELFF | TGTGCCAGCAGCTTTCAGGCCGGGGAGCTGTTTTTT | TRBJ2-2 | few | TRBV7-9 | -
CASKLGTSANTEAFF | TGTGCCAGTAAATTGGGGACTTCAGCGAACACTGAAGCTTTCTTT | TRBJ1-1 | - | TRBV19 | -
CSALPGRGSTDTQYF | TGCAGTGCCCTTCCGGGGCGGGGGAGCACAGATACGCAGTATTTT | TRBJ2-3 | - | TRBV20-1 | TRBD2
CASSHQGGAVGYTF | TGTGCCAGCAGCCACCAGGGGGGCGCGGTCGGCTACACCTTC | TRBJ1-2 | - | TRBV6-5 | TRBD1
CASSEARIYNEQFF | TGTGCCAGCAGTGAAGCGCGGATCTACAATGAGCAGTTCTTC | TRBJ2-1 | once | TRBV6-1 | -
CASSPNRARQPQHF | TGTGCCAGCAGTCCTAACAGGGCTCGTCAGCCCCAGCATTTT | TRBJ1-5 | many | TRBV6-2/TRBV6-3 | -
CSVDPAGGGYTF | TGCAGCGTTGACCCCGCAGGGGGGGGCTACACCTTC | TRBJ1-2 | - | TRBV29-1 | TRBD1
CATSDSDRGVSDEQFF | TGTGCCACCAGTGATTCCGACAGGGGGGTATCGGATGAGCAGTTCTTC | TRBJ2-1 | - | TRBV24-1 | TRBD1
CSGRIEPQETQYF | TGCAGCGGACGCATCGAACCCCAAGAGACCCAGTACTTC | TRBJ2-5 | few | TRBV29-1 | -
CAISEEVRNIQYF | TGTGCCATCAGTGAGGAGGTCCGAAACATTCAGTACTTC | TRBJ2-4 | few | TRBV10-3 | -
CASSPRPQGFHGYTF | TGTGCCAGCAGCCCTAGACCTCAGGGGTTTCATGGCTACACCTTC | TRBJ1-2 | few | TRBV28 | -
CASSPDGRVGYTF | TGTGCCAGCAGTCCGGACGGTCGAGTCGGCTACACCTTC | TRBJ1-2 | many | TRBV2 | -
CASSTTTGVYYNEQFF | TGTGCCAGCAGTACGACGACAGGGGTATACTACAATGAGCAGTTCTTC | TRBJ2-1 | - | TRBV27 | TRBD1
CASSLLMTSGGPYNEQYF | TGCGCCAGCAGCTTGTTGATGACTAGCGGGGGGCCCTACAATGAGCAGTACTTC | TRBJ2-7 | - | TRBV5-1 | TRBD2
CASNSGIPKNIQYF | TGTGCCAGCAACTCAGGGATTCCCAAAAACATTCAGTACTTC | TRBJ2-4 | - | TRBV28 | -
CASRREDNEQYF | TGTGCCAGCAGGCGTGAGGACAATGAGCAGTACTTC | TRBJ2-5 | many | TRBV12-3/TRBV12-4 | -
CASSLTSGVPSYEQYF | TGTGCCAGCAGCCTGACTAGCGGGGTTCCCTCCTACGAGCAGTACTTC | TRBJ2-7 | few | TRBV7-6 | TRBD2
CASSRSRMGGSSYNEQYF | TGTGCCAGCAGTCGTAGTAGAATGGGGGGGAGCTCCTACAATGAGCAGTACTTC | TRBJ2-7 | - | TRBV12-3/TRBV12-4 | TRBD2
CASSLMTSGAYNEQFF | TGTGCCAGCAGCTTAATGACTAGCGGGGCGTACAATGAGCAGTTCTTC | TRBJ2-1 | - | TRBV7-3 | TRBD2
CAIQGSLGYEQFF | TGTGCCATACAGGGTAGTCTGGGGTACGAGCAGTTCTTC | TRBJ2-1 | few | TRBV25-1 | -
CASSYRDRGRSDTQYF | TGTGCCAGCAGCTACCGGGACAGGGGGCGGTCAGATACGCAGTATTTT | TRBJ2-3 | - | TRBV5-6 | TRBD1
CASSLGRTGISYEQYF | TGTGCCAGTAGTCTCGGACGGACAGGGATTTCCTACGAGCAGTACTTC | TRBJ2-7 | - | TRBV19 | TRBD1
CASSPSPSGTNYGYTF | TGTGCCAGCAGTCCGTCGCCCAGTGGGACCAACTATGGCTACACCTTC | TRBJ1-2 | few | TRBV11-3 | -